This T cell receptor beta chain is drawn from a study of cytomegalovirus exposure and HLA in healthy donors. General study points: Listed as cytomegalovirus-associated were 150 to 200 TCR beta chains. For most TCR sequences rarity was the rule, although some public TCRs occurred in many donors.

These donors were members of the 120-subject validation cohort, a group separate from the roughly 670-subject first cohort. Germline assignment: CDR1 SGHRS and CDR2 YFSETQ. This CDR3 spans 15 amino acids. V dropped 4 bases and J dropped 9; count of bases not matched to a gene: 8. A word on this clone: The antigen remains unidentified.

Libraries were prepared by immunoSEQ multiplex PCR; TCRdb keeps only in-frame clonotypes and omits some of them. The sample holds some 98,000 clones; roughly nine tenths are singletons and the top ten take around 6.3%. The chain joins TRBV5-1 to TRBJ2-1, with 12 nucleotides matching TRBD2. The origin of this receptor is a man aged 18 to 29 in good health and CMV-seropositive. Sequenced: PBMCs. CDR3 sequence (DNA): TGCGCCAGCAGCATTCTAGCGGGAGGGCCGGGTGAGCAGTTCTTC. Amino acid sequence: CASSILAGGPGEQFF.